What follows is one T cell receptor (beta chain) and its context. This entry is derived from a study of shared clonotypes between healthy human individuals. Study at large: The donors, a couple of women and a few men, were aged 18 to 49.

Deep-level assay runs were performed. Method: immunoSEQ multiplex PCR; TCRdb's copy keeps in-frame clones and lacks some. Seen here are approximately 980,000 clones, about three quarters observed once, and the top ten hold approximately 1.5%. J lost 4 bases, V lost 0 bases, and 6 bases had no gene match. Germline V lookup: CDR1 SGHRS, CDR2 YFSETQ. CDR3 size: 15 residues. The V gene is TRBV5-1, the J gene TRBJ2-7, with TRBD2 identical over 8 bases. The sequencing sample was made of memory CD4+ T cells sorted from blood. Subset of the sample: CD45RA-negative fraction. The sequence was collected from a man aged 18 to 35 in good health. The CDR3, as DNA: TGCGCCAGCAGCTTGGTAACTAGCGGAACGTACGAGCAGTACTTC. This translates into CASSLVTSGTYEQYF.